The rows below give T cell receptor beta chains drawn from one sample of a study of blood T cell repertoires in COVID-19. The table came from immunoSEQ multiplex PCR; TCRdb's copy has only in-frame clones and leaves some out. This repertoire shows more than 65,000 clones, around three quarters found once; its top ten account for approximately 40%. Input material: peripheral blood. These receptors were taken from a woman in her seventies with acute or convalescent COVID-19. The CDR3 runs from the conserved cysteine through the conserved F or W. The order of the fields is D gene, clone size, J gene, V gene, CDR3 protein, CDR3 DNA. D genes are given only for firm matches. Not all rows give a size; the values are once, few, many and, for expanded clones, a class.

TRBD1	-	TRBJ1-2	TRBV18	CASSFPGDRGGGYTF	TGTGCCAGCTCATTTCCCGGGGACAGGGGAGGTGGCTACACCTTC
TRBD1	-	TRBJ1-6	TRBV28	CASSRTGGSSPLHF	TGTGCCAGCAGTCGGACAGGGGGGAGTTCACCCCTCCACTTT
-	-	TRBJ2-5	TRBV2	CATQGRETQYF	TGTGCCACCCAGGGGCGGGAGACCCAGTACTTC
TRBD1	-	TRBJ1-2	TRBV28	CASSRQGPYYGYTF	TGTGCCAGCAGTCGACAGGGCCCCTACTATGGCTACACCTTC
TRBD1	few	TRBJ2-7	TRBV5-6	CASSRPPDRGYEQYF	TGTGCCAGCAGCCGGCCGCCGGACAGGGGGTACGAGCAGTACTTC
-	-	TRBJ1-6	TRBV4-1	CASSQERIGGAGSPLHF	TGCGCCAGCAGCCAAGAGCGTATTGGGGGGGCAGGTTCACCCCTCCACTTT
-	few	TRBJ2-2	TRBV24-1	CATSDLTLSRESTGELFF	TGTGCCACCAGTGATTTAACCCTCTCCCGGGAGAGTACCGGGGAGCTGTTTTTT
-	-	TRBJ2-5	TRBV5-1	CASSIGAVETQYF	TGCGCCAGCAGCATAGGAGCTGTGGAGACCCAGTACTTC
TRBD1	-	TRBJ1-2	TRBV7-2	CASSSGQASRSGYTF	TGTGCCAGCAGCTCGGGACAGGCATCTCGTTCTGGCTACACCTTC
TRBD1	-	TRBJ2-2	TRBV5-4	CASSMTGGLTGELFF	TGTGCCAGCAGCATGACAGGGGGCCTAACCGGGGAGCTGTTTTTT
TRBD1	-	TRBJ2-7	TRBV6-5	CASTLDRGKSYEQYF	TGTGCCAGCACCCTGGACAGGGGGAAGTCCTACGAGCAGTACTTC
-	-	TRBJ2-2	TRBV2	CASSEEGTGELFF	TGTGCCAGCAGTGAAGAGGGGACCGGGGAGCTGTTTTTT
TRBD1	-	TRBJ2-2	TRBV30	CAWSVLTTRGLTGELFF	TGTGCCTGGAGTGTACTTACTACCAGGGGGCTAACCGGGGAGCTGTTTTTT
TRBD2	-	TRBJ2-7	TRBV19	CASSTGGPKQYF	TGTGCCAGTAGTACGGGAGGGCCCAAGCAGTACTTC
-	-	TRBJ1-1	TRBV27	CATRTANTEAFF	TGTGCCACCCGGACAGCTAACACTGAAGCTTTCTTT
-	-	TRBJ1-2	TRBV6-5	CASSLKGYYGYTF	TGTGCCAGCAGCCTGAAGGGGTACTATGGCTACACCTTC
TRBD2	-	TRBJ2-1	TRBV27	CASSSPGLAGGLDEQFF	TGTGCCAGCAGTTCCCCGGGACTAGCGGGAGGGTTGGATGAGCAGTTCTTC
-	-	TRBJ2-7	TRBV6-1	CASSEALAGQSSYEQYF	TGTGCCAGCAGTGAAGCGCTTGCGGGGCAGAGCTCCTACGAGCAGTACTTC
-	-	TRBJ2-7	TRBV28	CASSPPPGREQYF	TGTGCCAGCAGTCCCCCCCCGGGGAGGGAGCAGTACTTC
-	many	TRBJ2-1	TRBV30	CAWSVRSANEQFF	TGTGCCTGGAGTGTACGTAGCGCAAATGAGCAGTTCTTC
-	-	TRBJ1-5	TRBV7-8	CASSRRPLTQGSNQPQHF	TGTGCCAGCAGCCGCAGACCCCTGACCCAGGGGTCCAATCAGCCCCAGCATTTT
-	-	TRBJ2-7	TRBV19	CASSTSQGNEQYF	TGTGCCAGTAGTACCTCACAGGGTAACGAGCAGTACTTC
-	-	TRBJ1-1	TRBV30	CARRFGGVDTEAFF	TGTGCCCGAAGGTTCGGGGGGGTGGACACTGAAGCTTTCTTT
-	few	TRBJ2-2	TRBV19	CASTPGSLTGELFF	TGTGCCAGCACTCCAGGTTCCCTTACCGGGGAGCTGTTTTTT
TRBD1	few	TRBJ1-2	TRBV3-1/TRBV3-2	CASSQGTGGVYGYTF	TGTGCCAGCAGCCAAGGGACAGGGGGTGTCTATGGCTACACCTTC
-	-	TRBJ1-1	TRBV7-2	CASSPRQGNTEAFF	TGTGCCAGCAGCCCTAGGCAGGGGAACACTGAAGCTTTCTTT
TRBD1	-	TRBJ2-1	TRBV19	CASSSQGSRYEQFF	TGTGCCAGTAGTTCACAGGGGTCTAGGTATGAGCAGTTCTTC